This is a list of T cell receptor beta chains from one sample in a study of molecular identifiers for immune sequencing clone quantification. TCRdb reanalysed the PCR reads using MiXCR and keeps one entry per CDR3 protein. The sample holds hundreds of thousands of distinct CDR3 sequences, less than 30% seen once. Sequencing was performed on naive CD8+ T cells from blood, with Jurkat cell RNA spiked in. These receptors all come from a human donor in good health. Some libraries in this study had Jurkat cell RNA spiked in. Each CDR3 is given with its conserved first and last residue. The D gene is left open where the match is weak. A clone size is listed for some rows: how often the clone was seen (once, few, many), or a class if it is expanded.

D: NA
J: TRBJ2-6
V: TRBV27
length: 15
size: few
CDR3: CASTSGVAGANVLTF
DNA: TGTGCCAGCACCTCTGGGGTTGCTGGGGCCAACGTCCTGACTTTC

D: TRBD2
J: TRBJ2-1
V: TRBV7-9
length: 15
size: NA
CDR3: CASDGLAGDLNEQFF
DNA: TGTGCCAGCGACGGACTAGCGGGAGATCTCAATGAGCAGTTCTTC

D: NA
J: TRBJ2-7
V: TRBV24-1
length: 16
size: few
CDR3: CATSDSGGMYSYEQYF
DNA: TGTGCCACCAGTGATTCTGGGGGGATGTATTCCTACGAGCAGTACTTC

D: TRBD2
J: TRBJ2-3
V: TRBV7-2
length: 13
size: many
CDR3: CASSPPSGDTQYF
DNA: TGTGCCAGCAGCCCCCCTAGCGGGGATACGCAGTATTTT

D: NA
J: TRBJ2-3
V: TRBV4-2
length: 14
size: NA
CDR3: CASSQDGRTDTQYF
DNA: TGTGCCAGCAGCCAAGATGGCAGAACAGATACGCAGTATTTT

D: NA
J: TRBJ2-7
V: TRBV7-2
length: 15
size: NA
CDR3: CASSPPAPGPYAQYF
DNA: TGTGCCAGCAGCCCTCCGGCCCCGGGCCCCTACGCGCAGTACTTC

D: TRBD1
J: TRBJ1-3
V: TRBV7-6
length: 17
size: NA
CDR3: CASSLGPTGNSGNTIYF
DNA: TGTGCCAGCAGCTTAGGTCCGACAGGGAACTCTGGAAACACCATATATTTT

D: NA
J: TRBJ2-3
V: TRBV7-6
length: 18
size: many
CDR3: CASSLEASASLSTDTQYF
DNA: TGTGCCAGCAGCTTAGAGGCTAGCGCGAGTTTGAGCACAGATACGCAGTATTTT

D: TRBD2
J: TRBJ2-7
V: TRBV27
length: 16
size: NA
CDR3: CASSRLGVAGVGEQYF
DNA: TGTGCCAGCAGCCGCCTCGGGGTAGCGGGAGTCGGCGAGCAGTACTTC

D: NA
J: TRBJ2-4
V: TRBV13
length: 15
size: few
CDR3: CASSPEGLAKNIQYF
DNA: TGTGCCAGCAGCCCCGAAGGGCTAGCCAAAAACATTCAGTACTTC

D: NA
J: TRBJ2-2
V: TRBV28
length: 19
size: NA
CDR3: CASSFGPVSSGGGTGELFF
DNA: TGTGCCAGCAGTTTTGGCCCAGTGAGTAGCGGAGGGGGCACCGGGGAGCTGTTTTTT

D: NA
J: TRBJ2-1
V: TRBV6-5
length: 15
size: few
CDR3: CASSYRGVYGPEQFF
DNA: TGTGCCAGCAGTTATAGGGGAGTGTATGGGCCTGAGCAGTTCTTC

D: TRBD1
J: TRBJ1-6
V: TRBV4-3
length: 15
size: few
CDR3: CASSQWTGGNSPLHF
DNA: TGCGCCAGCAGCCAATGGACAGGGGGGAATTCACCCCTCCACTTT

D: TRBD2
J: TRBJ2-5
V: TRBV20-1
length: 18
size: NA
CDR3: CSARDLSLAGAIQETQYF
DNA: TGCAGTGCTAGAGATCTCTCACTAGCGGGAGCGATCCAAGAGACCCAGTACTTC

D: NA
J: TRBJ1-2
V: TRBV30
length: 14
size: NA
CDR3: CAWSPRGRAYGYTF
DNA: TGTGCCTGGAGTCCCCGCGGACGTGCTTATGGCTACACCTTC

D: NA
J: TRBJ1-1
V: TRBV5-8
length: 14
size: NA
CDR3: CASSSIPMNTEAFF
DNA: TGTGCCAGCAGCTCGATTCCTATGAACACTGAAGCTTTCTTT

D: TRBD2
J: TRBJ2-7
V: TRBV30
length: 13
size: few
CDR3: CAWSPSGNYEQYF
DNA: TGTGCCTGGAGTCCTAGCGGGAACTACGAGCAGTACTTC

D: TRBD1
J: TRBJ2-1
V: TRBV6-5
length: 14
size: few
CDR3: CASSYRDRDNEQFF
DNA: TGTGCCAGCAGTTACCGTGACAGGGACAATGAGCAGTTCTTC

D: TRBD1
J: TRBJ1-1
V: TRBV6-1
length: 15
size: NA
CDR3: CASRIGGAMNTEAFF
DNA: TGTGCCAGCAGGATAGGGGGCGCGATGAACACTGAAGCTTTCTTT

D: NA
J: TRBJ1-5
V: TRBV3-1
length: 14
size: many
CDR3: CASSRTDSNQPQHF
DNA: TGTGCCAGCAGCCGGACAGATAGCAATCAGCCCCAGCATTTT

D: TRBD2
J: TRBJ2-5
V: TRBV13
length: 15
size: few
CDR3: CASSPGGAGQETQYF
DNA: TGTGCCAGCAGCCCGGGGGGGGCGGGTCAAGAGACCCAGTACTTC

D: NA
J: TRBJ1-3
V: TRBV5-5
length: 16
size: NA
CDR3: CASSLDGESSGNTIYF
DNA: TGTGCCAGCAGCTTGGACGGGGAGAGCTCTGGAAACACCATATATTTT

D: TRBD1
J: TRBJ2-1
V: TRBV6-2/TRBV6-3
length: 15
size: few
CDR3: CASTKDRGLYNEQFF
DNA: TGTGCCAGCACCAAGGACAGGGGGCTATACAATGAGCAGTTCTTC

D: NA
J: TRBJ2-7
V: TRBV6-6
length: 13
size: NA
CDR3: CASSYVDSYEQYF
DNA: TGTGCCAGCAGTTACGTGGACTCCTACGAGCAGTACTTC

D: NA
J: TRBJ2-4
V: TRBV12-3/TRBV12-4
length: 16
size: NA
CDR3: CASSLVQEADKNIQYF
DNA: TGTGCCAGCAGTTTAGTGCAGGAGGCCGACAAAAACATTCAGTACTTC

D: NA
J: TRBJ2-5
V: TRBV7-8
length: 16
size: many
CDR3: CASGPVSGINQETQYF
DNA: TGTGCCAGCGGGCCGGTCTCGGGGATTAACCAAGAGACCCAGTACTTC

D: NA
J: TRBJ2-2
V: TRBV7-7
length: 14
size: NA
CDR3: CASSRDLHTGELFF
DNA: TGTGCTAGCAGTCGGGACTTACACACCGGGGAGCTGTTTTTT

D: NA
J: TRBJ2-2
V: TRBV10-3
length: 16
size: NA
CDR3: CAISELGAELTGELFF
DNA: TGTGCCATCAGTGAACTTGGGGCAGAATTGACCGGGGAGCTGTTTTTT

D: TRBD1
J: TRBJ2-7
V: TRBV28
length: 12
size: many
CDR3: CASSLTGNEQYF
DNA: TGTGCCAGCAGCCTGACAGGGAACGAGCAGTACTTC

D: NA
J: TRBJ1-2
V: TRBV7-9
length: 15
size: NA
CDR3: CASSYIYPLNYGYTF
DNA: TGTGCCAGCAGCTACATATATCCATTAAACTATGGCTACACCTTC

D: TRBD2
J: TRBJ2-1
V: TRBV6-2/TRBV6-3
length: 17
size: few
CDR3: CASSYPSGLAGAGEQFF
DNA: TGTGCCAGCAGTTACCCGAGTGGACTAGCGGGAGCTGGTGAGCAGTTCTTC

D: NA
J: TRBJ1-1
V: TRBV20-1
length: 14
size: NA
CDR3: CSARVRGLDTEAFF
DNA: TGCAGTGCTAGAGTGCGGGGGTTGGACACTGAAGCTTTCTTT

D: NA
J: TRBJ2-7
V: TRBV7-9
length: 13
size: NA
CDR3: CASSWTPSYEQYF
DNA: TGTGCCAGCAGTTGGACACCTTCCTACGAGCAGTACTTC

D: NA
J: TRBJ1-4
V: TRBV7-9
length: 12
size: many
CDR3: CASSLRDEKLFF
DNA: TGTGCCAGCAGCTTACGGGACGAAAAACTGTTTTTT

D: NA
J: TRBJ1-4
V: TRBV19
length: 15
size: NA
CDR3: CASTLGGGTNEKLFF
DNA: TGTGCCAGTACCCTGGGCGGGGGAACTAATGAAAAACTGTTTTTT

D: NA
J: TRBJ2-2
V: TRBV2
length: 11
size: NA
CDR3: CASTITGELFF
DNA: TGTGCCAGCACCATCACCGGGGAGCTGTTTTTT

D: NA
J: TRBJ2-2
V: TRBV30
length: 13
size: NA
CDR3: CARRLANTGELFF
DNA: TGTGCCCGGCGACTAGCGAACACCGGGGAGCTGTTTTTT

D: NA
J: TRBJ2-5
V: TRBV19
length: 14
size: few
CDR3: CASSMGGQAETQYF
DNA: TGTGCCAGTAGTATGGGAGGACAGGCAGAGACCCAGTACTTC

D: NA
J: TRBJ2-6
V: TRBV6-1
length: 15
size: NA
CDR3: CASTESELWANVLTF
DNA: TGTGCCAGCACGGAGAGTGAACTTTGGGCCAACGTCCTGACTTTC

D: NA
J: TRBJ2-7
V: TRBV13
length: 12
size: many
CDR3: CASSIRGHEQYF
DNA: TGTGCCAGCAGTATAAGGGGACACGAGCAGTACTTC

D: NA
J: TRBJ2-7
V: TRBV14
length: 13
size: few
CDR3: CASSQKYLYEQYF
DNA: TGTGCCAGCAGCCAAAAATATCTCTACGAGCAGTACTTC

D: NA
J: TRBJ2-5
V: TRBV5-3
length: 15
size: few
CDR3: CASIIAGLEAETQYF
DNA: TGTGCCAGCATCATAGCCGGGTTGGAGGCAGAGACCCAGTACTTC

D: NA
J: TRBJ1-5
V: TRBV5-8
length: 15
size: NA
CDR3: CASSWDGDSNQPQHF
DNA: TGTGCCAGCAGCTGGGACGGTGATAGCAATCAGCCCCAGCATTTT

D: NA
J: TRBJ1-5
V: TRBV4-2
length: 13
size: many
CDR3: CASSQEGLWPQHF
DNA: TGTGCCAGCAGCCAAGAGGGCCTGTGGCCCCAGCATTTT

D: NA
J: TRBJ1-1
V: TRBV30
length: 15
size: many
CDR3: CAWGHGRGMNTEAFF
DNA: TGTGCCTGGGGCCACGGGCGGGGAATGAACACTGAAGCTTTCTTT

D: TRBD2
J: TRBJ2-7
V: TRBV11-2
length: 15
size: NA
CDR3: CASSSLAAISYEQYF
DNA: TGTGCCAGCAGCTCACTAGCGGCTATCTCCTACGAGCAGTACTTC

D: TRBD2
J: TRBJ2-5
V: TRBV20-1
length: 18
size: NA
CDR3: CSARDRGLAGGLGETQYF
DNA: TGCAGTGCTAGAGATCGAGGACTAGCGGGGGGGCTGGGAGAGACCCAGTACTTC

D: TRBD1
J: TRBJ1-2
V: TRBV19
length: 17
size: few
CDR3: CASSIVRGPSWDYGYTF
DNA: TGTGCCAGTAGTATCGTCAGGGGGCCATCGTGGGACTATGGCTACACCTTC

D: TRBD2
J: TRBJ2-7
V: TRBV11-1
length: 15
size: NA
CDR3: CASSFGLAAGYEQYF
DNA: TGTGCCAGCAGCTTCGGACTAGCGGCAGGGTACGAGCAGTACTTC

D: TRBD1
J: TRBJ2-7
V: TRBV19
length: 15
size: NA
CDR3: CASSKGQAISYEQYF
DNA: TGTGCCAGTAGTAAGGGACAGGCGATCTCCTACGAGCAGTACTTC

D: NA
J: TRBJ1-5
V: TRBV10-1
length: 15
size: NA
CDR3: CASREDSGSNQPQHF
DNA: TGCGCCAGCAGAGAGGACAGCGGCAGCAATCAGCCCCAGCATTTT

D: NA
J: TRBJ2-7
V: TRBV20-1
length: 11
size: NA
CDR3: CSAQDPYEQYF
DNA: TGCAGTGCGCAGGACCCCTACGAGCAGTACTTC

D: NA
J: TRBJ2-1
V: TRBV4-3
length: 15
size: NA
CDR3: CASSQGTALYNEQFF
DNA: TGCGCCAGCAGCCAAGGGACAGCCCTCTACAATGAGCAGTTCTTC

D: TRBD1
J: TRBJ2-1
V: TRBV6-5
length: 17
size: NA
CDR3: CASSDIRGQVSYNEQFF
DNA: TGTGCCAGCAGTGATATCCGTGGACAGGTTTCATACAATGAGCAGTTCTTC